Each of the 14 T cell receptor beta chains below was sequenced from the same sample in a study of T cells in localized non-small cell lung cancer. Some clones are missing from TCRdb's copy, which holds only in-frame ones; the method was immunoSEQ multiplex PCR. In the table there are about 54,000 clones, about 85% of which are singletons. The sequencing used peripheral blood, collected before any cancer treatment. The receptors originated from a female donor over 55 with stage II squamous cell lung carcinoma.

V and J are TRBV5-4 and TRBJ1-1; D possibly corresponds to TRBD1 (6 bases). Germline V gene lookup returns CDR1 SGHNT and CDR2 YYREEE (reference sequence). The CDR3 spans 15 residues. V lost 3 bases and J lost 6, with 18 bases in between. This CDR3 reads CASSSPWGGFAEAFF. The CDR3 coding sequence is TGTGCCAGCAGCTCCCCCTGGGGGGGCTTTGCTGAAGCTTTCTTT. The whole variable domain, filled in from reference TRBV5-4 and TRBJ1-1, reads ETGVTQSPTHLIKTRGQQVTLRCSSQSGHNTVSWYQQALGQGPQFIFQYYREEENGRGNFPPRFSGLQFPNYSSELNVNALELDDSALYLCASSSPWGGFAEAFFGQGTRLTVV.

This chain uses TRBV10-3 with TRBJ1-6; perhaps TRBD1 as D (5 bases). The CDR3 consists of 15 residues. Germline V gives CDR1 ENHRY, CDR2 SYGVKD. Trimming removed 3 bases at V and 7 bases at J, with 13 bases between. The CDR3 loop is CAISETEQANSPLHF. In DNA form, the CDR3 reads TGTGCCATCAGTGAAACAGAACAGGCGAATTCACCCCTCCACTTT.

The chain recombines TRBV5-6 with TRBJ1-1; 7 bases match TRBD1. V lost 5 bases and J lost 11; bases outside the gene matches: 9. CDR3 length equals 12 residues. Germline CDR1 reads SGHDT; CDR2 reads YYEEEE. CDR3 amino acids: CASSSQGVGAFF. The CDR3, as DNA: TGTGCCAGCAGTTCCCAGGGGGTGGGTGCTTTCTTT.

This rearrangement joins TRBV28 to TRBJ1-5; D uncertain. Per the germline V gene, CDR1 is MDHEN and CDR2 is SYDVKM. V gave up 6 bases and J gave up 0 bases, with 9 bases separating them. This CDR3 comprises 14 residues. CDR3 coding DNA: TGTGCCAGCAGACCCGACCGTAGCAATCAGCCCCAGCATTTT. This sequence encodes CASRPDRSNQPQHF.

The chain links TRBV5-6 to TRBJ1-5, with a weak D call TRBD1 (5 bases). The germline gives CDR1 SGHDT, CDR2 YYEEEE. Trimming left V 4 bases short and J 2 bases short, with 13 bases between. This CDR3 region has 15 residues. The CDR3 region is CASSLDRLGNQPQHF. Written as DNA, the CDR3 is TGTGCCAGCAGCCTAGACAGACTTGGCAATCAGCCCCAGCATTTT.

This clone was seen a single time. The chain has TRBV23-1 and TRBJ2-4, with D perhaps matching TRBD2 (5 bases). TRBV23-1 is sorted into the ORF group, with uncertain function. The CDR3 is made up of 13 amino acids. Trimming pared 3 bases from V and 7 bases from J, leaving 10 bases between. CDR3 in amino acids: CASSHLLENIQYF. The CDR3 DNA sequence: TGCGCCAGCAGTCACTTACTAGAGAACATTCAGTACTTC.

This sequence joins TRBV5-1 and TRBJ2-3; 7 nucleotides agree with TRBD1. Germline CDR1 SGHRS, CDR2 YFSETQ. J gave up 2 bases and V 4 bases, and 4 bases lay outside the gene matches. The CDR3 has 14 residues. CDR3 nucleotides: TGCGCCAGCAGCCCCGGGACAGTCACAGATACGCAGTATTTT. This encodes CASSPGTVTDTQYF.

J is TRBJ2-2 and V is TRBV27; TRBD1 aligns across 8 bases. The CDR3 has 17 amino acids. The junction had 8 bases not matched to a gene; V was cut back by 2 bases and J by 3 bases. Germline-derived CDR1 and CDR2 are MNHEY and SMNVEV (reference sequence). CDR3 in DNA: TGTGCCAGCAGTTTAAGTTCCCAGGGGGCGTACACCGGGGAGCTGTTTTTT. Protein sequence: CASSLSSQGAYTGELFF.

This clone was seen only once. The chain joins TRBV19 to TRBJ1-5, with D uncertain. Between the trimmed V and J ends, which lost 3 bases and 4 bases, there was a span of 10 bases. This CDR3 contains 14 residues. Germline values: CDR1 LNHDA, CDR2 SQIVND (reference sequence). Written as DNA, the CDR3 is TGTGCCAGTAGTATTATGTTGGAGAATCAGCCCCAGCATTTT. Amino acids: CASSIMLENQPQHF.

CDR3 in DNA: TGTGCCAGCAGGTCTACAACAGGGGGCACTGAAGCTTTCTTT. Residues: CASRSTTGGTEAFF. The genes are TRBV5-4 and TRBJ1-1; TRBD1 aligns across 8 bases. V dropped 5 bases and J dropped 4; count of bases not matched to a gene: 7. The germline V gene has CDR1 SGHNT and CDR2 YYREEE (reference sequence). The CDR3 spans 14 residues.

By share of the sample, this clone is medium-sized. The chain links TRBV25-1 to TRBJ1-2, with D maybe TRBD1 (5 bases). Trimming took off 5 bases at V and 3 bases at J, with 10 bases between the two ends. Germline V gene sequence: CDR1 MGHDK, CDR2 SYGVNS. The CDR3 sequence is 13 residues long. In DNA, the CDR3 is TGTGCCAGCAGTTATGACAGCCACTATGGCTACACCTTC. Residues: CASSYDSHYGYTF.

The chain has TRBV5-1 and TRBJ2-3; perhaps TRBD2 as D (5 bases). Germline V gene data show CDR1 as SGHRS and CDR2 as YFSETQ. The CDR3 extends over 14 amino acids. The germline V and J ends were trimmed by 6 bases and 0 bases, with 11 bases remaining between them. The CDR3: CASKRGFSTDTQYF. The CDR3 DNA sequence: TGCGCCAGCAAACGGGGATTTAGCACAGATACGCAGTATTTT.

The CDR3 bases are TGTGCCAGCAGCTTACACAGCACAGATACGCAGTATTTT. Its protein is CASSLHSTDTQYF. The gene calls are TRBV7-3 and TRBJ2-3; no clear D. The CDR3 runs to 13 residues. Germline CDR1 is SGHTA and CDR2 is FQGTGA. Trimming cost V 2 bases and J 0 bases, with 3 bases left between them.

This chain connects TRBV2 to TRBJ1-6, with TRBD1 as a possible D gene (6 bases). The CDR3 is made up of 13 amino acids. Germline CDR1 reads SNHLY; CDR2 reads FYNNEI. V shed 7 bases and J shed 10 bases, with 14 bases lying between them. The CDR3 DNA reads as TGTGCCAGCATTCTACAGGGTACCTCACCCCTCCACTTT. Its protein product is CASILQGTSPLHF.